The present entry profiles one TCR beta chain with its context. The length of the CDR3 is 13 residues. Germline V gene data show CDR1 as SGHDT and CDR2 as YYEEEE. Trimming cost V 0 bases and J 5 bases, with 5 bases left between them. Method: immunoSEQ multiplex PCR; TCRdb's copy keeps in-frame clones and lacks some. The sample has tens of thousands of clones, approximately 90% seen once. This record comes from a study of cytomegalovirus exposure and HLA in healthy donors. The material sequenced was PBMCs. This receptor was identified in a woman aged 18-35 years in good health and CMV-seropositive. The J gene is TRBJ2-2, the V gene TRBV5-6; D is unresolved. The CDR3 DNA is TGTGCCAGCAGCTTGGCCCCTACCGGGGAGCTGTTTTTT. Translated: CASSLAPTGELFF. The whole variable domain, filled in from reference TRBV5-6 and TRBJ2-2, reads DAGVTQSPTHLIKTRGQQVTLRCSPKSGHDTVSWYQQALGQGPQFIFQYYEEEERQRGNFPDRFSGHQFPNYSSELNVNALLLGDSALYLCASSLAPTGELFFGEGSRLTVL.